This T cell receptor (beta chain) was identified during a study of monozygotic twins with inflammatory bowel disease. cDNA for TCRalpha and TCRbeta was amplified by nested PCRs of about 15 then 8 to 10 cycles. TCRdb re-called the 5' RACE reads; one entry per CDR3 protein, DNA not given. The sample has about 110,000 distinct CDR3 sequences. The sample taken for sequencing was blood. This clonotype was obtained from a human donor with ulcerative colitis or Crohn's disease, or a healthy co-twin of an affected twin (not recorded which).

The CDR3 spells CASSMEGLQPQHF. This rearrangement joins TRBV19 to TRBJ1-5; without DNA, the TCRdb call of TRBD1 cannot be checked. In germline, CDR1 is LNHDA, CDR2 SQIVND (reference sequence). This CDR3 contains 13 residues.